This T cell receptor (beta chain) emerged from a study of blood T cell repertoires in COVID-19. Across the whole study: Acute and convalescent COVID-19 samples came from the United States, Italy and Spain. Sample material is recorded as cDNA or gDNA derived from T cells, B-cell-depleted T cells, or PBMCs.

In the original processing: Amplification from reference gene primers served as the basis for estimated nucleated cell counts. Sequencing was performed with immunoSEQ multiplex PCR; in TCRdb, only in-frame clones are kept and a portion is missing. V and J calls and clone size are given by that table; D and trimming were obtained from the DNA. Of about 68,000 clones in the sample, approximately 90% are singletons; the top ten hold approximately 2.9%. Trimming left V 1 base short and J 1 base short, with 14 bases between. The length of the CDR3 is 16 residues. Germline V lookup: CDR1 SGHTA, CDR2 FQGNSA. This clone was counted once.

The receptor was isolated from a man between 45 and 60 years old with acute or convalescent COVID-19. The sequenced sample was peripheral blood. The V gene is TRBV7-2, the J gene TRBJ2-7; D uncertain. CDR3 residues: CASSLGAFTISYEQYF. The CDR3 coding sequence is TGTGCCAGCAGCTTAGGCGCCTTCACGATATCCTACGAGCAGTACTTC. Full variable domain (rest looked up from reference TRBV7-2 and TRBJ2-7): GAGVSQSPSNKVTEKGKDVELRCDPISGHTALYWYRQSLGQGLEFLIYFQGNSAPDKSGLPSDRFSAERTGGSVSTLTIQRTQQEDSAVYLCASSLGAFTISYEQYFGPGTRLTVT.